The present T cell receptor (beta chain) was sequenced within a study of cytomegalovirus exposure and HLA in healthy donors (TCRdb year 2017). A note on the overall study: An earlier analysis of approximately 550 of the donors reported roughly 270 Gb of sequence data and 117 million unique TCR beta sequences from some 180 million T cells. Typing coverage varied by locus: 629-630 donors for A, B, C, DRB1 and DQB1; approximately 560 for DQA1; some 610 for DPA1; roughly 450 for DPB1. Every repertoire in the discovery cohort had been generated on one and the same sequencing platform. An early release that covered fewer than 750 HLA-typed donors contained approximately 300 gigabases of sequencing data and tens of millions of unique TCR sequences. The study aimed to test whether cataloging public T cell receptors could reveal signatures of past pathogen exposure. To predict cytomegalovirus infection status, the study combined high-throughput TCR immunosequencing, statistical association of individual TCRs with disease status, and machine learning. Genome-wide SNP genotypes for about 65% of the 666 donors were used in a later genetic analysis, which treated that subset as a discovery cohort. Using immunosequencing, the study profiled T cell repertoires from 500 to 800 subjects and related those repertoires to cytomegalovirus serostatus. Among the roughly 400 genotyped donors, around 81% belonged to the genetic ancestry cluster associated with self-reported Caucasian donors. An earlier analysis of approximately 630 of the donors applied high-throughput TCR beta sequencing to assess whether each TCR beta V gene segment acted as functional or pseudogenic. Across approximately 420 genotyped donors of the cohort, an average of about 240,000 unique TCR beta nucleotide sequences per donor were sequenced, and 15% to 20% of those sequences were non-productive. Class I and class II HLA loci were covered by the typing at four-digit resolution. To study patterns of TCR occurrence, a later analysis re-analyzed previously published TCR beta repertoires from 550 to 800 donors and added high-resolution HLA genotyping. About five DR-DQ haplotypes were handled as single units for association and clustering because linkage in the cohort was strong. Rather than drawing on any new phenotypic data, the later analysis identified candidate immune exposures from TCR beta sequences and the way those sequences occurred across donors. In addition to the first cohort of 650 to 800 subjects, a separate validation cohort of some 120 different subjects was used. Donor age, sex, ethnicity and CMV serostatus were compiled together with the repertoire data.

In total, around 600 healthy bone marrow donors made up the cohort. All cohort members were sampled while nominally healthy, although unrecorded immune exposures were likely present. The donor was CMV seropositive and belonged to the group of about 290 seropositive cohort members. Each donor provided a peripheral blood sample, and peripheral blood mononuclear cells were used for TCR beta sequencing. Genomic DNA was extracted from the blood cell samples with the Qiagen DNeasy Blood Extraction Kit. General conclusions and limits of the study: The study gave a list of some 150 TCR beta chains associated with cytomegalovirus. A few of the identified cytomegalovirus-associated TCR beta chains were confirmed in vitro to be specific for cytomegalovirus antigens. Several of the top co-occurrence clusters appeared to be linked to parvovirus B19, influenza, CMV and Epstein-Barr virus, according to a later analysis. It was suggested by the authors that the approach could potentially be generalized to other disease states and immunological phenotypes. In an earlier analysis of approximately 590 of the donors, most TCR beta V segments appeared in productive rearrangements about 87% or about 30% of the time, broadly matching IMGT annotations. Linkage disequilibrium might explain the correlated functional status among segregating V segments, but an unknown experimental factor could not be ruled out. V-gene and J-gene trimming of TCR beta chains was associated with a missense DCLRE1C variant in a later genetic analysis, and the association was replicated in an independent cohort. This cohort had only TCR beta chains sequenced, and the lack of alpha or paired-chain data limited which features could be detected. A later analysis associated 15,000 or so TCR beta sequences with specific HLA alleles at a false discovery rate of 0.05. Some IMGT-functional V segments, including TRBV6-2 and TRBV6-3, could not be told apart with the 87-base-pair reads, so those segments were excluded. The sequencing pipeline was judged likely to have produced a cluster of highly shared sequence variants as a technical artifact. While some public TCRs were present in many individuals, most TCR sequences turned up only very rarely across donors. Compared with the approximately 720-donor mean, donors in an Asian-associated ancestry cluster had fewer N-insertions in productive TCRs, according to a later genetic analysis. Compared with equally common non-associated chains, HLA-associated TCR beta chains in a later analysis were more clonally expanded and had lower generation probabilities. A further reported finding was that TCR beta sequences accurately predicted the HLA-A and HLA-B alleles for most subjects in the first cohort. The classifier was reported to diagnose cytomegalovirus status with high specificity and sensitivity in both the original cohort and the validation cohort. Presence/absence analyses assumed roughly uniform sequencing depth across donors, an assumption that may not hold. Most CMV-associated TCR beta chains appeared to be HLA-restricted in a later analysis, and the HLA associations seemed to be driven largely by CMV exposure. Approximately 18 rarely observed V segments, including chromosome 9 orphons, were excluded from the earlier analysis of a few hundred of the donors because counts were too low. In a later analysis, the rate of TCR association differed among HLA loci, with DRB1 alleles having the most associated TCRs and HLA-C alleles having the fewest. CMV serostatus was the only immune exposure information available for the cohort. When HLA alleles, especially DR and DQ, strongly co-occurred, attributing TCR associations to individual alleles was difficult. Because HLA typing was missing for some donors at each locus, association tests included only the typed subset.

Inclusive of the bounding cysteine and phenylalanine, the CDR3 is 15 residues long. Only the CDR3 region is kept as DNA, spanning 45 bases read in frame from base 1. As encoded in the germline V gene, CDR1 is MNHNS while CDR2 is SASEGT. The count of this clone is one. The target of this receptor is not known. One end of the junction is discordant with germline, which a read error may explain. Other DNA sequences of this sample code for an identical CDR3. The library was generated by the immunoSEQ multiplex PCR assay. For the multiplex PCR, a mixture combining 60 forward primers for TCR Vbeta segments and 13 reverse primers for TCR Jbeta segments was used. Amplification of the CDR3 region of rearranged TCR beta genes was performed with a multiplex PCR assay on genomic DNA. The Illumina HiSeq System was used to sequence the amplified TCR beta libraries as 87-base-pair reads. The paper's processing steps were these. In a later analysis, about 80 million unique TCR beta chains were counted across the roughly 670 repertoires, and roughly 9.9 million of these chains were shared by at least two donors. A nearest-neighbor algorithm error-corrected the raw reads and collapsed the reads into unique sequences, merging closely related sequences to remove PCR and sequencing errors. CDR3 sequences were aligned to IMGT reference sequences to assign V, D and J gene segments. For a sequence to be retained, a match of at least six nucleotides was required to both a V gene segment and a J gene segment. A rearrangement was called productive if the CDR3 had no stop codons and remained in frame with V and J, and every other rearrangement was called non-productive. Following IMGT convention, CDR3 was defined as the stretch from the second conserved V-encoded cysteine to the conserved J-encoded phenylalanine. The earlier analysis of about 530 of the donors excluded any sequence lacking an unambiguous match to a single V gene segment. An earlier analysis of 550 to 650 of the donors classified V segments as functional when productive rearrangements were above 56.7% and as segregating when the standard deviation between donors was above 5%. A statistical classification framework was built for diagnosing cytomegalovirus status from the catalog of TCR beta chain sequences. A later analysis assigned V and J genes by comparing TCR nucleotide sequences with IMGT/GENE-DB human TR gene sequences. The TCRdist pipeline was used in a later analysis to assign CDR3 sequences and most-parsimonious VDJ recombination scenarios. In a later analysis, each TCR beta chain was defined by its CDR3 amino acid sequence together with its V-gene family, and reads without a unique V-gene family were excluded. As a way to deal with suspected cross-contamination and a sequencing artifact, a later analysis dropped roughly 600 nucleotide sequences that were highly shared and had low generation probability. For each public chain, a later analysis derived a clonal expansion index from normalized ranks of inferred template counts within each repertoire. Generation probabilities in a later analysis came from a VDJ recombination model fitted to out-of-frame rearrangements, and those results were checked against IGoR. In a later analysis, hypergeometric tests were used to score TCR-TCR, TCR-HLA and TCR-CMV co-occurrence, with a repertoire-size bias correction applied to TCR pairs. In a later analysis, false discovery rates were estimated by permuting HLA or CMV assignments 20 times. In a later analysis, co-occurring TCRs were grouped using DBSCAN, with TCRdist sequence similarity added in when clustering inside HLA-allele-positive subsets. Repertoires with fewer than 30,000 or more than 120,000 public chains, plus five repertoires with anomalous nucleotide sharing, were excluded from co-occurrence clustering. TCRdb carries this immuneACCESS record with in-frame sequences only. Its versions omit some clonotypes, under half of them owing to an unresolved V gene in the studies checked, with the rest unexplained. V and J calls and clone size are those listed in that table; D and trimming were worked out from the DNA. Present in this sample are 50,000 to 65,000 clones, around 72% of which were seen just once. The ten largest clones capture roughly 51% of the sample.

Rearrangement joined TRBV6-1 to TRBJ1-6; the D gene is perhaps TRBD1, on 5 matching bases. The sample was PBMCs. The clonotype was recovered from a man aged 50 to 60 in good health and CMV-seropositive. The bases are TGTGCCAGCGGGGCTTTCCCCCCCTATAATTCCCCCCTCCACTTT. It translates as CASGAFPPYNSPLHF.